This entry describes one T cell receptor (beta chain). The protocol was immunoSEQ multiplex PCR, while the TCRdb copy is restricted to in-frame clones and leaves out a portion. The table records 250,000 to 350,000 clones, roughly 90% of them present only once. This specimen comes from a study of blood T cell repertoires in COVID-19. Study at large: Specimens from acute and convalescent COVID-19 originated in the United States, Italy and Spain.

Germline V gene lookup returns CDR1 SGHRS and CDR2 YFSETQ. CDR3 size: 15 residues. Trimming took off 3 bases at V and 2 bases at J, with 11 bases between the two ends. The sample comprised PBMCs or T cells enriched from blood (not recorded which). V is TRBV5-1 and J is TRBJ2-2, with D perhaps TRBD2 (6 bases). This TCR came from a woman in her late teens or twenties with acute COVID-19. The CDR3 coding sequence is TGCGCCAGCAGCTGGGCCGGGACTAACACCGGGGAGCTGTTTTTT. It yields the protein CASSWAGTNTGELFF.